The 11 T cell receptor beta chains presented below share a single source sample, sequenced in a study of post-analysis software for immune sequencing data. Study-wide points: The study found TRBV5-6, TRBV5-1 and TRBV20-1 among five or six TRBV segments more frequent in patients than controls.

The TCR beta cDNA libraries carried unique molecular identifiers. TCRdb reanalysed the PCR reads using MiXCR and keeps one entry per CDR3 protein. The sample consists of approximately 400,000 distinct CDR3 sequences, less than 40% of them appearing once. Their antigen targets remain unknown. The sequenced sample consisted of blood. The receptors stem from a girl aged 10 to 17 with multiple sclerosis.

In this sample, this clonotype turned up a few times. DNA for the CDR3: TGTGCCAGCAGCCCAGCGGGGACCGCCTACAATGAGCAGTTCTTC. Protein product: CASSPAGTAYNEQFF. The V and J genes are TRBV3-1 and TRBJ2-1; TRBD2 matches at 7 bases. Germline V gene sequence: CDR1 LGHDT, CDR2 YNNKEL (reference sequence). Germline trimming cut 4 bases from V and 2 bases from J; bases unmatched to any gene: 5. This CDR3 contains 15 residues.

This clonotype was detected a few times. The chain combines TRBV24-1 with TRBJ2-3, with TRBD2 as a possible D gene (5 bases). The germline CDR1 and CDR2 sequences are KGHDR and SFDVKD. The V and J ends lost 3 bases and 3 bases respectively, with 15 bases between them. CDR3 length: 16 residues. The CDR3 DNA is TGTGCCACCAGTGATCGGGCACTAGGAATAACAGATACGCAGTATTTT. Translated, it gives CATSDRALGITDTQYF.

The sample holds a few counts of this clonotype. The chain carries TRBV9 and TRBJ2-3; D remains unclear. This CDR3 contains 15 residues. Germline CDR1 and CDR2: SGDLS and YYNGEE. V lost 0 bases and J lost 1, with 9 bases in between. CDR3: CASSVDSPGTDTQYF. CDR3 sequence (DNA): TGTGCCAGCAGCGTAGACTCGCCGGGCACAGATACGCAGTATTTT.

The CDR3, as DNA: TGTGCCAGCAGCCCTCGACCACCACGAGCGGGGAATCAAGAGACCCAGTACTTC. Residues: CASSPRPPRAGNQETQYF. The chain combines TRBV12-3 or TRBV12-4 with TRBJ2-5; 7 nucleotides agree with TRBD2. The CDR3 length is 18 residues. V dropped 6 bases and J dropped 2; count of bases not matched to a gene: 18.

This clonotype came up a few times. The rearrangement uses TRBV6-5 and TRBJ2-7, with unresolved D. Trimming took off 4 bases at V and 6 bases at J, with 10 bases between the two ends. The CDR3 has 12 amino acids. The V gene's germline CDR1 is MNHEY and CDR2 SVGAGI. The CDR3 loop is CASSLVNGEQYF. DNA of the CDR3: TGTGCCAGCAGTTTGGTGAACGGCGAGCAGTACTTC.

The chain joins TRBV2 to TRBJ2-7, with D maybe TRBD2 (6 bases). Germline loops: CDR1 SNHLY, CDR2 FYNNEI. Trimming removed 8 bases at V and 6 bases at J, with 17 bases between. The CDR3 totals 13 residues. In nucleotides, the CDR3 is TGTGCCAGCGGATCGGGACTGGGTTTCGAGCAGTACTTC. This encodes CASGSGLGFEQYF.

The CDR3 protein is CASSSRDFRGITNEQFF. CDR3 sequence (DNA): TGTGCCAGCAGCTCACGGGACTTTCGGGGGATAACCAATGAGCAGTTCTTC. The rearrangement links TRBV5-6 to TRBJ2-1; D may be TRBD2 (6 bases). Trimming stripped 3 bases from V and 6 bases from J, with 22 bases between. The CDR3 is 17 residues long. The V gene's germline CDR1 is SGHDT and CDR2 YYEEEE.

This clonotype was counted a few times. The rearrangement joins TRBV5-6 to TRBJ1-1; the match to TRBD1 covers 8 bases. V was pared by 3 bases and J by 0 bases, with 4 bases of the junction left unmatched. CDR3 length: 15 residues. Germline assignment: CDR1 SGHDT and CDR2 YYEEEE. The CDR3 region is CASSSRDRMNTEAFF. As DNA, the CDR3 is TGTGCCAGCAGCTCCCGGGACAGGATGAACACTGAAGCTTTCTTT.

In this sample, this clonotype turned up many times. The chain uses TRBV29-1 and TRBJ1-2; a weak D match, TRBD1 (6 bases). From germline, CDR1 is SQVTM and CDR2 ANQGSEA. V lost 7 bases, J lost 5 bases, and 23 bases lay in between. The CDR3 consists of 15 residues. The CDR3 DNA is TGCAGCGCGTCCGGAGGGGGGAGCGAAATATATGGCTACACCTTC. This encodes CSASGGGSEIYGYTF.

This sequence joins TRBV12-3 or TRBV12-4 and TRBJ1-5; 7 bases map to TRBD1. The CDR3 is 14 amino acids. J lost 9 bases, V lost 3 bases, and 8 bases had no gene match. CDR3 sequence: CASSFGTVRGPQHF. The DNA of the CDR3 is TGTGCCAGCAGTTTTGGGACAGTGAGAGGGCCCCAGCATTTT.

The CDR3 reads CASRPLGTLRTGELFF. Written as DNA, the CDR3 is TGTGCCAGCAGGCCGTTAGGGACACTTAGAACCGGGGAGCTGTTTTTT. J is TRBJ2-2 and V is TRBV7-2, with a weak D call TRBD1 (6 bases). V was shortened by 6 bases and J by 5 bases, with 19 bases between the two germline ends. This CDR3 is 16 amino acids long. Germline-derived CDR1 and CDR2 are SGHTA and FQGNSA.